Included here is one TCR beta chain sequence, with context. In the study's own analysis: Amplification of reference gene primers provided the estimated nucleated cell counts. The method was immunoSEQ multiplex PCR; TCRdb's version includes in-frame clones alone and lacks a portion of them. V, J and clone size are taken as reported in that table, and D and trimming were inferred from the DNA itself. This table has about 160,000 clones, roughly 80% appearing once. The sample is drawn from a study of blood T cell repertoires in COVID-19. The CDR3 has 14 amino acids. V lost 7 bases and J lost 2; bases outside the gene matches: 8. Germline V gene lookup returns CDR1 MNHNS and CDR2 SASEGT.

The rearrangement links TRBV6-1 to TRBJ2-7; 7 bases are a match to TRBD1. The TCR comes from a woman in her thirties or forties with acute COVID-19. Sequenced sample: PBMCs or T cells enriched from blood (not recorded which). The CDR3 sequence: CASTFGGQAYEQYV. CDR3 DNA sequence: TGTGCCAGCACCTTTGGAGGACAGGCCTACGAGCAGTACGTC.